The clone carrying this T cell receptor (beta chain) has only a few counts. Antigen: not known. The sample belongs to a study of beta chain features in type 1 diabetes. General study findings and limits: A PCR bias possibly favoring shorter templates would apply equally to patients and controls.

cDNA synthesis used the whole RNA isolate, giving expressed TCRB sequences. Method: immunoSEQ multiplex PCR; TCRdb's copy keeps in-frame clones and lacks some. This table holds 300,000 to 400,000 clones, 10% to 15% found once. A sort by CD45RO/CCR7/CD25/CD127/CD95/CD27 yielded CD4+ naive, central memory, regulatory and stem cell-like memory cells. The trim removed 6 bases at V and 3 bases at J, leaving 20 bases unmatched. Germline V gene data show CDR1 as SQVTM and CDR2 as ANQGSEA. The CDR3 has 17 amino acids. The V call is TRBV29-1, the J call TRBJ2-7, with 7 bases matching TRBD2. The clonotype originates from a man younger than 35 in good health. Sequenced sample: naive CD4+ T cells from blood. The CDR3 coding sequence is TGCAGCGTCGAACTCAGGGACGACGAGGGAGGGGACTACGAGCAGTACTTC. Protein sequence: CSVELRDDEGGDYEQYF.